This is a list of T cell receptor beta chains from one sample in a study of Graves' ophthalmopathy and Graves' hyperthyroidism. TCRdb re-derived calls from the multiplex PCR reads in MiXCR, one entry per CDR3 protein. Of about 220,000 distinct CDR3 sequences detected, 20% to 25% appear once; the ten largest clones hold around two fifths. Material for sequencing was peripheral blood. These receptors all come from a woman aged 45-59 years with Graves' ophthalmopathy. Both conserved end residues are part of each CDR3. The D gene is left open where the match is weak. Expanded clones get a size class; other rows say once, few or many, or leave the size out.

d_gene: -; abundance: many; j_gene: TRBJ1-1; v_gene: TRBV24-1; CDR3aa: CATRDGTGLGAEAFF; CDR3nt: TGTGCCACCAGAGATGGTACAGGACTAGGGGCTGAAGCTTTCTTT
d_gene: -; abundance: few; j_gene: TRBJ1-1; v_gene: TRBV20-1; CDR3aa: CSAKRGANTEAFF; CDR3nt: TGCAGTGCCAAGAGGGGGGCGAACACTGAAGCTTTCTTT
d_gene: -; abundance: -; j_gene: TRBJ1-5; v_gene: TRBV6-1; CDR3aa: CASLQGYSNQPQHF; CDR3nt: TGTGCCAGCTTACAGGGTTATAGCAATCAGCCCCAGCATTTT
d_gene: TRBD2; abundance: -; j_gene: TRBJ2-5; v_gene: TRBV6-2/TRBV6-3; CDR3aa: CASSRASGGAGETQYF; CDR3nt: TGTGCCAGCAGTAGAGCTAGCGGGGGGGCCGGAGAGACCCAGTACTTC
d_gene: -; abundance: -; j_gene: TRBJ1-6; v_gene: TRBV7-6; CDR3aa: CASSSVGDAPPLHF; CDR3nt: TGTGCCAGCAGCTCGGTCGGCGACGCTCCACCCCTCCACTTT
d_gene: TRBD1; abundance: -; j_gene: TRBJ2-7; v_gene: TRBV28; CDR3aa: CASREPGQGPYEQYF; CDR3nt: TGTGCCAGCAGAGAACCGGGACAGGGACCCTACGAGCAGTACTTC
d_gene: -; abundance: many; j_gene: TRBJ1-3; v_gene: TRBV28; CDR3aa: CASSPLTGARGNTIYF; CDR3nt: TGTGCCAGCAGTCCCCTTACGGGGGCGCGTGGAAACACCATATATTTT
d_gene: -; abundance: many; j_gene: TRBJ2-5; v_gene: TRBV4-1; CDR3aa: CASSQWVGGREETQYF; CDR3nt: TGCGCCAGCAGCCAATGGGTCGGGGGGCGGGAGGAGACCCAGTACTTC
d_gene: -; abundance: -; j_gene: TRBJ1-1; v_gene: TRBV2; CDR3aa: CASRGKGNTEAFF; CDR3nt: TGTGCCAGCAGGGGAAAAGGAAACACTGAAGCTTTCTTT
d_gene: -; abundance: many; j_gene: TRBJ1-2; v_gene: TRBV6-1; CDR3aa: CASSQNRPSGYTF; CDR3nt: TGTGCCAGCAGTCAAAACCGGCCGAGCGGTTACACCTTC
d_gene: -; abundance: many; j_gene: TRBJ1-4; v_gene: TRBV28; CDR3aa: CASTSPEGTNEKLFF; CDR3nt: TGTGCCAGCACCTCGCCAGAGGGAACTAATGAAAAACTGTTTTTT
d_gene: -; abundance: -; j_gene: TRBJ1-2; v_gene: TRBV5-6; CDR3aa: CASNPLGGANYGYTF; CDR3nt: TGTGCCAGCAACCCTTTGGGGGGGGCTAACTATGGCTACACCTTC
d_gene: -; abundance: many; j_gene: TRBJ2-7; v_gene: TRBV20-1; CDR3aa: CSATPHSSYEQYF; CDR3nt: TGCAGTGCTACCCCCCACAGTTCCTACGAGCAGTACTTC
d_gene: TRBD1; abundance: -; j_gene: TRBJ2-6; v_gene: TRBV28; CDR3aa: CASTQPQGADGANVLTF; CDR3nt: TGTGCCAGCACCCAACCCCAGGGGGCAGATGGGGCCAACGTCCTGACTTTC
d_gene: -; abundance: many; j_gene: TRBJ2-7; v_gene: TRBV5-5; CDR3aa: CASSLTAGTHEQYF; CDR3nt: TGTGCCAGCAGCTTGACAGCGGGTACCCACGAGCAGTACTTC